The present T cell receptor beta chain was sequenced within a study of cytomegalovirus exposure and HLA in healthy donors. Study background: Per a later analysis, the roughly 670 first-cohort and fewer than 150 validation repertoires shared one platform.

The protocol was immunoSEQ multiplex PCR, while the TCRdb copy is restricted to in-frame clones and leaves out a portion. The sample lists 100,000 to 120,000 clones, about 85% seen once, with more than 2.5% in the top ten. The CDR3 loop spans 13 amino acids. V lost 8 bases and J 4 bases, leaving 12 bases between the germline ends. CDR1 and CDR2 from the germline V gene are MRHNA and SNTAGT. J is TRBJ2-1 and V is TRBV6-4; D is unclear. This receptor was obtained from a young woman in good health and CMV-seronegative. Sample: PBMCs. The CDR3 DNA is TGTGCCAGCGGAGCATCCGTTTACAATGAGCAGTTCTTC. Translating it yields CASGASVYNEQFF.